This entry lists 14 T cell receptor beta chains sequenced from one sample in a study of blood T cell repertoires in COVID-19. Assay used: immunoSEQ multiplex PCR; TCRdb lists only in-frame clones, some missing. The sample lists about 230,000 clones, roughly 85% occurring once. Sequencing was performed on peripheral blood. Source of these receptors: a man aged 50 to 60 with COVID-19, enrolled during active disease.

This CDR3 is CASSYPGNTEAFF. The CDR3 region has the DNA TGTGCCAGCAGTTATCCGGGGAACACTGAAGCTTTCTTT. The chain couples TRBV12-3 or TRBV12-4 to TRBJ1-1; D remains ambiguous. The CDR3 extends over 13 amino acids. V was pared by 4 bases and J by 1 base, with 7 bases between.

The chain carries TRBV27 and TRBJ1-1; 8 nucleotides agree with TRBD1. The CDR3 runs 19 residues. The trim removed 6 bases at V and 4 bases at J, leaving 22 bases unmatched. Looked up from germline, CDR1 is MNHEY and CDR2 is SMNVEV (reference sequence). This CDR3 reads CASRSRGLGKVSGSTEAFF. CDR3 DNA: TGTGCCAGCAGGTCCAGGGGGCTAGGGAAAGTTTCCGGCAGCACTGAAGCTTTCTTT.

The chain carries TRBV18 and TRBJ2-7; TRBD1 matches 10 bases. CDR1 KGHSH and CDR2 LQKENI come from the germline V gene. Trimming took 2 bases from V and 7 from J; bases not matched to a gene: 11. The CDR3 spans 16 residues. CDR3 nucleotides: TGTGCCAGCTCACCAAAGAAAGGGACAGGGGCGGGGGAGCAGTACTTC. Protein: CASSPKKGTGAGEQYF. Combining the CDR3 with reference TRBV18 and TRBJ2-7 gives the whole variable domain NAGVMQNPRHLVRRRGQEARLRCSPMKGHSHVYWYRQLPEEGLKFMVYLQKENIIDESGMPKERFSAEFPKEGPSILRIQQVVRGDSAAYFCASSPKKGTGAGEQYFGPGTRLTVT.

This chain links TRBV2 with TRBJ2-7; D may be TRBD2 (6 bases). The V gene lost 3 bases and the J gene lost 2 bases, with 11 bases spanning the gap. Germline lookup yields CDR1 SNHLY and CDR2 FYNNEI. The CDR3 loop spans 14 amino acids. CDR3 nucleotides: TGTGCCAGCAGTGAGAGCTGGGGGGCCTACGAGCAGTACTTC. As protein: CASSESWGAYEQYF.

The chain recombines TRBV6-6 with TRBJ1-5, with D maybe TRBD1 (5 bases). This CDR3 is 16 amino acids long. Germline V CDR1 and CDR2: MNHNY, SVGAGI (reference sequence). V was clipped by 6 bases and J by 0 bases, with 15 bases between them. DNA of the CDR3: TGTGCCAGCAGCCGGACACAAGTCAATAGCAATCAGCCCCAGCATTTT. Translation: CASSRTQVNSNQPQHF.

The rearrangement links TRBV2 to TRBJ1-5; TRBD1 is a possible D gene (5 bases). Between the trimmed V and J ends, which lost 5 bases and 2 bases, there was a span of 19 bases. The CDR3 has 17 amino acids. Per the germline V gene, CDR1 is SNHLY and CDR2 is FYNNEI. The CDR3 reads CASSYPGRGGRNQPQHF. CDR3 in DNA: TGTGCCAGCAGTTACCCCGGGAGGGGTGGGCGCAATCAGCCCCAGCATTTT.

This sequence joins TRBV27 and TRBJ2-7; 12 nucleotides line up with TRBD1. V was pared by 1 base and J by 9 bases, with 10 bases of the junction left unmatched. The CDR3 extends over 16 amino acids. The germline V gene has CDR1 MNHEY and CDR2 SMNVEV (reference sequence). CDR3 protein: CASSLYSGTGGWVQYF. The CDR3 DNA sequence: TGTGCCAGCAGTTTATATAGCGGGACAGGGGGCTGGGTGCAGTACTTC.

CDR3 amino acids: CASSNDRGQPQHF. The CDR3 DNA reads TGTGCCAGCAGTAACGACAGGGGTCAGCCCCAGCATTTT. The chain uses TRBV6-5 and TRBJ1-5; TRBD1 matches 8 bases. Germline CDR1 and CDR2: MNHEY and SVGAGI. The CDR3 covers 13 residues. With V trimmed by 5 bases and J by 6 bases, 3 bases remained unmatched.

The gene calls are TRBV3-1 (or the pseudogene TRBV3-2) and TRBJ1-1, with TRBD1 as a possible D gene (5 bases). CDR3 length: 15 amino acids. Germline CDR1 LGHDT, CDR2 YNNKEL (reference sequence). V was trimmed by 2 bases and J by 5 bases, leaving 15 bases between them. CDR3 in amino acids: CASSQIGQGGTEAFF. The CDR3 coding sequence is TGTGCCAGCAGCCAAATAGGTCAGGGTGGGACTGAAGCTTTCTTT.

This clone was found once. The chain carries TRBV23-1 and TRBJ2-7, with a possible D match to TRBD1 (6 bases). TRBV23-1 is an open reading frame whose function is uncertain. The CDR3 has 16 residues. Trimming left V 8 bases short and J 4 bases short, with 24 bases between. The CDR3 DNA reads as TGCGCCAGCCCCGTGGGACACCCTGTGGGGTCTTACGAGCAGTACTTC. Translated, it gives CASPVGHPVGSYEQYF.

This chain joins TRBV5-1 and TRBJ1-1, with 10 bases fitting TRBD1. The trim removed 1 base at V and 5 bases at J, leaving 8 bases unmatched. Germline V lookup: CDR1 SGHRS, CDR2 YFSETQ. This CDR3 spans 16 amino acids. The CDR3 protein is CASSLPRTGGETEAFF. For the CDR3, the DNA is TGCGCCAGCAGCTTGCCTCGGACAGGGGGTGAGACTGAAGCTTTCTTT.

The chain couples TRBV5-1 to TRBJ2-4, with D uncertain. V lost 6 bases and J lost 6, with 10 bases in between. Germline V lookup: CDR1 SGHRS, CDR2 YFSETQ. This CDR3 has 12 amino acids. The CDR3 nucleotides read TGCGCCAGCACCGCCACCGGAAACATTCAGTACTTC. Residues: CASTATGNIQYF.

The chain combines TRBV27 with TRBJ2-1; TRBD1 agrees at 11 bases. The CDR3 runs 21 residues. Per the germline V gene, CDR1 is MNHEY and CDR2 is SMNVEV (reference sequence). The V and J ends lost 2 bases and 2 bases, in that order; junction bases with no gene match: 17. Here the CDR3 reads CASSLRAGRGQGVRTYNEQFF. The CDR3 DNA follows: TGTGCCAGCAGTTTAAGGGCGGGTAGGGGACAGGGGGTTCGGACCTACAATGAGCAGTTCTTC.

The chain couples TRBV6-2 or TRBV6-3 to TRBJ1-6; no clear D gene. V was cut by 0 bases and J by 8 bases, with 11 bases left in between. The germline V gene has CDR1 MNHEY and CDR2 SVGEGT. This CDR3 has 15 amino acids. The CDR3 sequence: CASSYSNPRDSPLHF. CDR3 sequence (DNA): TGTGCCAGCAGTTACTCCAACCCCCGGGATTCACCCCTCCACTTT.